This TCR beta chain was found in a study of shared clonotypes between healthy human individuals. Deep-level running was used for the assay. Method: immunoSEQ multiplex PCR; TCRdb's copy keeps in-frame clones and lacks some. The sample contains nearly 1,000,000 clones, approximately 76% of which appear only once. The sample taken for sequencing was memory CD4+ T cells sorted from blood. Subset defined: CD45RA-negative fraction. This TCR was recovered from a man aged 18 to 29 in good health.

The CDR3 here is CAISGHSSYTGELFF. The CDR3 DNA is TGTGCCATCAGTGGCCATAGCTCTTACACCGGGGAGCTGTTTTTT. V usage is TRBV10-3 and J usage is TRBJ2-2; D unresolved. The CDR3 consists of 15 residues. V lost 4 bases and J lost 3, with 12 bases in between. Germline values: CDR1 ENHRY, CDR2 SYGVKD.